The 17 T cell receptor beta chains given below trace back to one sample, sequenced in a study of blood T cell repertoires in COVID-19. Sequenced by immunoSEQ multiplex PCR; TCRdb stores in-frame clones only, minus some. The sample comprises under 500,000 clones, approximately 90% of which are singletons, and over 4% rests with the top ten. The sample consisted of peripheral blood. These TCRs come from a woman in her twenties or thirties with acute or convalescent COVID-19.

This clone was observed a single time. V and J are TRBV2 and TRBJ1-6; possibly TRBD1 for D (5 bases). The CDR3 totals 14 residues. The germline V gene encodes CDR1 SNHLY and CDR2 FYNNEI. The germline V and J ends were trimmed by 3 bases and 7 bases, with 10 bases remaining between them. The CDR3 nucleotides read TGTGCCAGCAGTGAGTTGGGGCTGAATTCACCCCTCCACTTT. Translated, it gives CASSELGLNSPLHF.

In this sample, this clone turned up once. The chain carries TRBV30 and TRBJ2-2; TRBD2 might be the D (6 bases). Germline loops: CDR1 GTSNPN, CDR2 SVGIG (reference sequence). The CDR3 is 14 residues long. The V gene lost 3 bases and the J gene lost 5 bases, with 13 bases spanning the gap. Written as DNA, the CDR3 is TGTGCCTGGAGGATATCTGCGGGGACCGGGGAGCTGTTTTTT. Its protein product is CAWRISAGTGELFF. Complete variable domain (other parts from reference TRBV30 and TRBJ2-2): SQTIHQWPATLVQPVGSPLSLECTVEGTSNPNLYWYRQAAGRGLQLLFYSVGIGQISSEVPQNLSASRPQDRQFILSSKKLLLSDSGFYLCAWRISAGTGELFFGEGSRLTVL.

The CDR3 coding sequence is TGTGCCAGCAGCTTATCCGGGACAGAGAACACTGAAGCTTTCTTT. Its protein is CASSLSGTENTEAFF. The chain has TRBV7-9 and TRBJ1-1; 7 bases match TRBD1. This CDR3 has 15 amino acids. From germline, CDR1 is SEHNR and CDR2 FQNEAQ (reference sequence). V lost 2 bases and J lost 1; bases outside the gene matches: 4.

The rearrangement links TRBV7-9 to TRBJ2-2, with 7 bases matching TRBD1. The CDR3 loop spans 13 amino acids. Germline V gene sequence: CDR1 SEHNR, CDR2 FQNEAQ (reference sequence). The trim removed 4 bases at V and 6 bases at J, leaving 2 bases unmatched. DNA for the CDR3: TGTGCCAGCAGCTCAGGGGGTCCCGGGGAGCTGTTTTTT. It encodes CASSSGGPGELFF. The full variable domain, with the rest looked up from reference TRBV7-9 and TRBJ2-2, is DTGVSQNPRHKITKRGQNVTFRCDPISEHNRLYWYRQTLGQGPEFLTYFQNEAQLEKSRLLSDRFSAERPKGSFSTLEIQRTEQGDSAMYLCASSSGGPGELFFGEGSRLTVL.

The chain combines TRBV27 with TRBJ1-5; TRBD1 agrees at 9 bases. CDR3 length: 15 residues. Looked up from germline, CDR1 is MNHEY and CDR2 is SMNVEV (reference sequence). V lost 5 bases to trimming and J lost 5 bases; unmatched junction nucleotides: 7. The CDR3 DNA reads TGTGCCAGCAGTCCCCGGACAGGGGTTCATCAGCCCCAGCATTTT. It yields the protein CASSPRTGVHQPQHF.

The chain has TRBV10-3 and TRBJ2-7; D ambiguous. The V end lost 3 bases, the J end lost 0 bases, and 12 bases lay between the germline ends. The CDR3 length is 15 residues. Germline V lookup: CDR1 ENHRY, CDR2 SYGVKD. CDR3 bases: TGTGCCATCAGTGACTTAGCCTCCACCTCCTACGAGCAGTACTTC. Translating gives CAISDLASTSYEQYF.

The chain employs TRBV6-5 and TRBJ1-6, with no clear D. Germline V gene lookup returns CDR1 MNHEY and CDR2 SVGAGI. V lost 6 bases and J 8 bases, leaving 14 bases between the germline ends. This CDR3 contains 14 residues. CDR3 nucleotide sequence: TGTGCCAGCAGCCTCGGGGATTTGGATTCACCCCTCCACTTT. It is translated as CASSLGDLDSPLHF.

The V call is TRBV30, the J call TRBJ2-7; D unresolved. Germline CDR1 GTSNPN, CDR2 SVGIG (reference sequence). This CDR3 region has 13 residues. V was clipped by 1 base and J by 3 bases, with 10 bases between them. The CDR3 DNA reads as TGTGCCTGGAGTGCAGGCAGCCGCTACGAGCAGTACTTC. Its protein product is CAWSAGSRYEQYF.

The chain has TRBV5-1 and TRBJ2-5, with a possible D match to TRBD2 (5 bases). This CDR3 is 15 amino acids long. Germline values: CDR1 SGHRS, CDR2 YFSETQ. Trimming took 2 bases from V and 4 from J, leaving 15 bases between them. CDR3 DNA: TGCGCCAGCAGCTTTTCTGGGGTGGGGAGAGAGACCCAGTACTTC. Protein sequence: CASSFSGVGRETQYF. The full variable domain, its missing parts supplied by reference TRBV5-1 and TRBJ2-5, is KAGVTQTPRYLIKTRGQQVTLSCSPISGHRSVSWYQQTPGQGLQFLFEYFSETQRNKGNFPGRFSGRQFSNSRSEMNVSTLELGDSALYLCASSFSGVGRETQYFGPGTRLLVL.

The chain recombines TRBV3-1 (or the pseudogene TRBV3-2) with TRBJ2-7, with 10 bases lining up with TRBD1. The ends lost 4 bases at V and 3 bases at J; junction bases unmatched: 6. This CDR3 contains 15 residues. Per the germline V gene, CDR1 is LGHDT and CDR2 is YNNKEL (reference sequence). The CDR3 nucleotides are TGTGCCAGCAGCCCCCGGACAGGGGGAAACTACGAGCAGTACTTC. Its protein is CASSPRTGGNYEQYF.

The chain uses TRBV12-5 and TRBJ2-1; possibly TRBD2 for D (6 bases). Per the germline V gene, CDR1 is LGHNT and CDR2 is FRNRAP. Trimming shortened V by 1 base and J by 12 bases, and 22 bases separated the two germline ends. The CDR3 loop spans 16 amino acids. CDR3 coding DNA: TGTGCTAGTGGTTTGGCCCGATTAGAGCAGGGAGGCGGGCAGTTCTTC. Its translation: CASGLARLEQGGGQFF.

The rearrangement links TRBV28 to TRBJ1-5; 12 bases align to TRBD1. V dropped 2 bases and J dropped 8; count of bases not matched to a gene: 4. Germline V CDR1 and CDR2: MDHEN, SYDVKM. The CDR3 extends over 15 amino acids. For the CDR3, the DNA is TGTGCCAGCAGTTTAGGGGACAGGGGGCCGGAGCCCCAGCATTTT. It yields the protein CASSLGDRGPEPQHF. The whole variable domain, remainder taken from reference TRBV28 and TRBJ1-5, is DVKVTQSSRYLVKRTGEKVFLECVQDMDHENMFWYRQDPGLGLRLIYFSYDVKMKEKGDIPEGYSVSREKKERFSLILESASTNQTSMYLCASSLGDRGPEPQHFGDGTRLSIL.

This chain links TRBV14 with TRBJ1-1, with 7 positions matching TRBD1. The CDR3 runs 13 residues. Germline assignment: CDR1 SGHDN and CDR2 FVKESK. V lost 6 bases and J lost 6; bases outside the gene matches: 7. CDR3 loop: CASRITGVAEAFF. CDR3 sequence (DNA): TGTGCCAGCAGAATTACAGGGGTTGCTGAAGCTTTCTTT.

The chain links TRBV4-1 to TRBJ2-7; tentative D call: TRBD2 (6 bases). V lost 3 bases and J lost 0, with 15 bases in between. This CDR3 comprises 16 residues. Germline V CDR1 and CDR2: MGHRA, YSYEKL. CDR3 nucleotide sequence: TGCGCCAGCAGCCAGCCTTCGCGGGACCGCTCCTACGAGCAGTACTTC. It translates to CASSQPSRDRSYEQYF.

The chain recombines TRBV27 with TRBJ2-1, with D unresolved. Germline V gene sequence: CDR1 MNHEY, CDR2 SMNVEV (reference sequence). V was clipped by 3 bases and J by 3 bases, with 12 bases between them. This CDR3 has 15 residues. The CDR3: CASSFVAEFYNEQFF. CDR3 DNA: TGTGCCAGCAGTTTTGTGGCAGAATTCTACAATGAGCAGTTCTTC.

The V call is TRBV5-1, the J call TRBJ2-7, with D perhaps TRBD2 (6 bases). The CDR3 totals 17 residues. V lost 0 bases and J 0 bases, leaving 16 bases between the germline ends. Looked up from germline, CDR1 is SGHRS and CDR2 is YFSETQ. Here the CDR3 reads CASSLAAGRRASYEQYF. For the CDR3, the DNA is TGCGCCAGCAGCTTGGCCGCGGGACGGAGGGCCTCCTACGAGCAGTACTTC.

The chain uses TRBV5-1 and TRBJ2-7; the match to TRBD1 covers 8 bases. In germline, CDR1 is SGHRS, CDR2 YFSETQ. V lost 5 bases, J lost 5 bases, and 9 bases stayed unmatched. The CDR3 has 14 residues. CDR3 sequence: CASRPSPGGNEQYF. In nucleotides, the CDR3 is TGCGCCAGCAGACCGTCCCCAGGGGGCAACGAGCAGTACTTC.